The next 22 T cell receptor beta chains were all read from a single sample in a study of OX40 agonist ivuxolimab in advanced cancers. Sequencing used immunoSEQ multiplex PCR; TCRdb keeps in-frame clones, though not all of them. The sample lists roughly 120,000 clones, 80% to 95% occurring once. The sample in question was CD4+ or CD8+ T cells sorted from blood, obtained in a trial of the OX40 agonist ivuxolimab. All receptors come from an adult with an advanced solid tumor such as melanoma, head and neck, liver or kidney cancer.

This chain links TRBV5-1 with TRBJ1-2, with D perhaps TRBD1 (5 bases). CDR3 length equals 14 residues. The germline V gene encodes CDR1 SGHRS and CDR2 YFSETQ. Trimming cost V 4 bases and J 7 bases, with 17 bases left between them. The CDR3 is CASSRDAPRGGYTF. The CDR3 DNA sequence: TGCGCCAGCAGCCGGGACGCCCCGAGAGGTGGCTACACCTTC. The entire variable domain, with the rest obtained from reference TRBV5-1 and TRBJ1-2, is as follows: KAGVTQTPRYLIKTRGQQVTLSCSPISGHRSVSWYQQTPGQGLQFLFEYFSETQRNKGNFPGRFSGRQFSNSRSEMNVSTLELGDSALYLCASSRDAPRGGYTFGSGTRLTVV.

The chain is built from TRBV28 and TRBJ1-5; 10 bases align to TRBD1. The V gene end was trimmed by 3 bases and the J gene end by 10 bases; junction bases not matched to a gene: 3. The germline V gene encodes CDR1 MDHEN and CDR2 SYDVKM. This CDR3 has 13 amino acids. CDR3 loop: CASSFRDRGPQHF. CDR3 bases: TGTGCCAGCAGTTTCCGGGACAGGGGCCCCCAGCATTTT.

This chain connects TRBV19 to TRBJ2-1; D not certain. V was shortened by 0 bases and J by 5 bases, with 5 bases between the two germline ends. There are 13 residues in the CDR3. Germline CDR1 and CDR2: LNHDA and SQIVND (reference sequence). The CDR3 nucleotides are TGTGCCAGTAGTATAGATCGAGACAATGAGCAGTTCTTC. Protein product: CASSIDRDNEQFF. Full variable domain (outside the CDR3, taken from reference TRBV19 and TRBJ2-1): DGGITQSPKYLFRKEGQNVTLSCEQNLNHDAMYWYRQDPGQGLRLIYYSQIVNDFQKGDIAEGYSVSREKKESFPLTVTSAQKNPTAFYLCASSIDRDNEQFFGPGTRLTVL.

The V call is TRBV7-3, the J call TRBJ1-1, with 7 bases that match TRBD1. This CDR3 has 14 residues. The junction had 8 bases not matched to a gene; V was cut back by 5 bases and J by 5 bases. The germline CDR1 and CDR2 sequences are SGHTA and FQGTGA. CDR3 coding DNA: TGTGCCAGCAGCGCGCGACAGGGCGGAACTGAAGCTTTCTTT. This gives the protein CASSARQGGTEAFF.

The V call is TRBV4-2, the J call TRBJ1-3, with D tentatively TRBD1 (6 bases). V lost 1 base to trimming and J lost 1 base, with 14 bases between them. The length of the CDR3 is 17 residues. Looked up from germline, CDR1 is LGHNA and CDR2 is YNFKEQ. CDR3 residues: CASSQASSTGSGNTIYF. The DNA of the CDR3 is TGTGCCAGCAGCCAAGCCTCTTCAACAGGGTCTGGAAACACCATATATTTT.

The chain carries TRBV12-5 and TRBJ2-7; 9 positions agree with TRBD1. The CDR3 is 17 residues long. The J segment lost 1 base and the V segment lost 0 bases, leaving 7 bases of the junction unmatched. Germline loops: CDR1 LGHNT, CDR2 FRNRAP. This chain's CDR3 is CASGLVGGGTGSYEQYF. CDR3 nucleotide sequence: TGTGCTAGTGGTTTGGTCGGAGGGGGGACAGGGTCCTACGAGCAGTACTTC.

V gene TRBV28 combines with J gene TRBJ1-1, with TRBD1 matching 7 bases. The trim removed 5 bases at V and 0 bases at J, leaving 18 bases unmatched. Germline-derived CDR1 and CDR2 are MDHEN and SYDVKM. There are 19 residues in the CDR3. CDR3 sequence (DNA): TGTGCCAGCAGTCCTACCCTCACGAGGGGGCCGGGCGTGAACACTGAAGCTTTCTTT. This sequence encodes CASSPTLTRGPGVNTEAFF.

The rearrangement links TRBV2 to TRBJ2-5, with 7 bases fitting TRBD2. The CDR3 totals 17 residues. CDR1 and CDR2 from the germline V gene are SNHLY and FYNNEI. With V trimmed by 0 bases and J by 4 bases, 11 bases remained unmatched. CDR3 amino acids: CASSEAGGLLSLETQYF. In nucleotides, the CDR3 is TGTGCCAGCAGTGAAGCGGGAGGGCTCCTTTCGTTAGAGACCCAGTACTTC. Variable domain in full (rest from reference TRBV2 and TRBJ2-5): EPEVTQTPSHQVTQMGQEVILRCVPISNHLYFYWYRQILGQKVEFLVSFYNNEISEKSEIFDDQFSVERPDGSNFTLKIRSTKLEDSAMYFCASSEAGGLLSLETQYFGPGTRLLVL.

The chain links TRBV2 to TRBJ2-5; TRBD1 or TRBD2 may be the D gene (5 bases each). The better agreement between TRBJ2-7 and the DNA end casts doubt on the J call. The germline CDR1 and CDR2 sequences are SNHLY and FYNNEI. CDR3 size: 14 residues. CDR3 DNA sequence: TGTGCCAGCACTATCTCCGGGGCCGACCGCGAGCAGTACTTC. Its translation: CASTISGADREQYF.

This sequence joins TRBV10-2 and TRBJ2-7; D unclear. CDR1 and CDR2 (germline): WSHSY, SAAADI. The V and J ends lost 8 bases and 3 bases respectively, with 5 bases between them. The CDR3 runs to 10 residues. The CDR3 loop reads CASGFYEQYF. CDR3 nucleotide sequence: TGCGCCAGCGGATTCTACGAGCAGTACTTC.

The chain has TRBV7-2 and TRBJ2-5; TRBD1 is a possible D gene (6 bases). The better agreement between TRBJ2-7 and the DNA end casts doubt on the J call. CDR1 is SGHTA, CDR2 FQGNSA, per germline. The CDR3 covers 15 residues. Here the CDR3 reads CASSRMAGVGGEQYF. The CDR3 DNA follows: TGTGCCAGCAGCCGTATGGCAGGGGTAGGGGGCGAGCAGTACTTC.

The V and J genes are TRBV7-2 and TRBJ1-3, with D possibly TRBD1 on 5 matching bases. V dropped 5 bases and J dropped 1 base, with 9 bases sitting between them. This CDR3 is built from 14 residues. Germline CDR1 reads SGHTA; CDR2 reads FQGNSA. The CDR3 region is CASSPGGSGNTIYF. The CDR3 DNA follows: TGTGCCAGCAGCCCTGGGGGGTCTGGAAACACCATATATTTT.

The CDR3 sequence: CASSVEGTSGRGTQYF. CDR3 DNA: TGTGCCAGCAGCGTAGAAGGGACTAGCGGGAGAGGGACCCAGTACTTC. The J gene is TRBJ2-5, the V gene TRBV9; 14 bases line up with TRBD2. V was pared by 0 bases and J by 7 bases, with 5 bases of the junction left unmatched. CDR1 is SGDLS and CDR2 is YYNGEE in the germline V gene. This CDR3 comprises 16 residues.

The chain carries TRBV29-1 and TRBJ2-6; no reliable D call. Germline V gives CDR1 SQVTM, CDR2 ANQGSEA. Trimming pared 2 bases from V and 0 bases from J, leaving 17 bases between. The length of the CDR3 is 18 residues. The CDR3 region has the DNA TGCAGCGTTGAATGGGAACACTCCAAGTTCTCTGGGGCCAACGTCCTGACTTTC. This codes for CSVEWEHSKFSGANVLTF.

The CDR3 bases are TGCAGCGTTGAAGGGGAAGGTCTTGGAGGGACAGATACGCAGTATTTT. This sequence encodes CSVEGEGLGGTDTQYF. The chain joins TRBV29-1 to TRBJ2-3, with D possibly being TRBD2 (6 bases). Germline V CDR1 and CDR2: SQVTM, ANQGSEA. V lost 1 base, J lost 3 bases, and 17 bases lay in between. The CDR3 sequence is 16 residues long.

The chain couples TRBV7-3 to TRBJ2-3; D is unclear. Germline-derived CDR1 and CDR2 are SGHTA and FQGTGA. This CDR3 is 14 amino acids long. V was shortened by 1 base and J by 8 bases, with 13 bases between the two germline ends. In DNA form, the CDR3 reads TGTGCCAGCAGCTTAATTGGGCAGGACGGTACGCAGTATTTT. This translates into CASSLIGQDGTQYF. Supplemented by reference TRBV7-3 and TRBJ2-3, the full variable domain reads GAGVSQTPSNKVTEKGKYVELRCDPISGHTALYWYRQSLGQGPEFLIYFQGTGAADDSGLPNDRFFAVRPEGSVSTLKIQRTERGDSAVYLCASSLIGQDGTQYFGPGTRLTVL.

The chain employs TRBV7-2 and TRBJ2-3, with D perhaps TRBD2 (5 bases). V lost 0 bases, J lost 5 bases, and 6 bases lay in between. Germline V CDR1 and CDR2: SGHTA, FQGNSA. This CDR3 comprises 13 residues. The chain's CDR3 is CASSLAGVDTQYF. CDR3 nucleotides: TGTGCCAGCAGCTTAGCGGGAGTAGATACGCAGTATTTT.

This sequence joins TRBV7-2 and TRBJ2-5; 8 positions match TRBD1. The J call may be wrong; the DNA end is better matched by TRBJ2-7. The CDR3 has 14 residues. Germline values: CDR1 SGHTA, CDR2 FQGNSA. CDR3 in DNA: TGTGCCAGCAGCGAACCGGGACAGGCCTACGAGCAGTACTTC. It codes for CASSEPGQAYEQYF.

This rearrangement joins TRBV7-3 to TRBJ2-7; TRBD2 aligns across 7 bases. The CDR3 sequence is 13 residues long. The J segment lost 4 bases and the V segment lost 5 bases, leaving 5 bases of the junction unmatched. Germline V gene data show CDR1 as SGHTA and CDR2 as FQGTGA. As DNA, the CDR3 is TGTGCCAGCAGCCGCGGGGGAGGGTACGAGCAGTACTTC. Translated: CASSRGGGYEQYF.

The genes are TRBV28 and TRBJ2-4, with 9 bases identical to TRBD1. J lost 3 bases, V lost 5 bases, and 5 bases had no gene match. The CDR3 is 15 residues long. Germline lookup yields CDR1 MDHEN and CDR2 SYDVKM. This CDR3 reads CASSTGGANKNIQYF. CDR3 in DNA: TGTGCCAGCAGTACAGGGGGCGCGAACAAAAACATTCAGTACTTC.

The gene calls are TRBV5-8 and TRBJ1-1; TRBD1 aligns across 10 bases. CDR1 is SGHTS and CDR2 is YDEGEE in the germline V gene. The ends lost 0 bases at V and 4 bases at J; junction bases unmatched: 3. The CDR3 sequence is 15 residues long. The CDR3 DNA reads TGTGCCAGCAGCTTGGGACAGGGGGCGCGCACTGAAGCTTTCTTT. Its protein is CASSLGQGARTEAFF. Full variable domain (remainder filled in from reference TRBV5-8 and TRBJ1-1): EAGVTQSPTHLIKTRGQQATLRCSPISGHTSVYWYQQALGLGLQFLLWYDEGEERNRGNFPPRFSGRQFPNYSSELNVNALELEDSALYLCASSLGQGARTEAFFGQGTRLTVV.

The chain combines TRBV4-1 with TRBJ2-5; D tentatively reads TRBD1 or TRBD2 (6 bases each). The V and J ends lost 4 bases and 5 bases respectively, with 20 bases between them. CDR3 size: 16 residues. Per the germline V gene, CDR1 is MGHRA and CDR2 is YSYEKL. CDR3 sequence (DNA): TGCGCCAGCAGCCCAGACGGTACAGGGAGGTGGGAGACCCAGTACTTC. Protein sequence: CASSPDGTGRWETQYF.